The present entry profiles one TCR beta chain with its context. The data are from a study of blood T cell repertoires in COVID-19. CDR1 is MGHDK, CDR2 SYGVNS, per germline. The CDR3 contains 13 residues. Trimming removed 2 bases at V and 4 bases at J, with 8 bases between. Using immunoSEQ multiplex PCR, the repertoire was profiled, and TCRdb retains in-frame clones only, with some absent. The table has about 150,000 clones, under 90% seen once. Sequencing was done on a sample of peripheral blood. The chain links TRBV25-1 to TRBJ1-2; the D is unclear. This clonotype was obtained from an older woman with active or convalescent COVID-19. CDR3 sequence (DNA): TGTGCCAGCAGTGAAGGTAGCCTCTATGGCTACACCTTC. It yields the protein CASSEGSLYGYTF.